This T cell receptor beta chain was sequenced in a study of blood T cells in healthy people across ages (dated by TCRdb to 2014 to 2015). With respect to the entire study: In model experiments, template switching captured roughly one uniquely barcoded TCR beta cDNA molecule for every two T cells. Using deep sequencing normalized with unique cDNA molecular identifiers, the study measured how TCR beta repertoire diversity changes with age. The donors were split into four age groups: young (average around 15 years), middle-aged (39), aged (approximately 60) and long-lived (roughly 88). To avoid experimental bias, donors of different ages were randomly spread across the sequencing lanes. The study analyzed two additional independent replicas of 1 million unique cDNA reads from the same blood draw for two donors, one aged 18 to 29 and one aged 80 or older. Study-level results and caveats: Estimates of total diversity from one million sequenced T cells were regarded as lower bounds and underestimates. A strong correlation was found between observed TCR beta diversity and the percentage of naive T cells measured by flow cytometry. Since profiling was done on bulk unsorted PBMCs, naive and antigen-experienced compartments could not be conclusively compared. Compared with the aged group, more naive CD4+ T cells, fewer expanded clones and increased TCR diversity were shown by the long-lived group, suggesting age selection. Because the CMV infection status of the donors was unknown, age-related changes in expanded clonotypes may potentially have been confounded. Observed TCR beta diversity per million T cells fell roughly linearly with age, and a significant reduction was already apparent by age roughly 40.

The protocol used for the library was 5' RACE. The data were produced on an Illumina HiSeq 2500. A second about 6 to 11 cycle PCR used a sample-barcoded 5' primer and a J-beta primer mix. A unique molecular identifier was introduced onto each TCR beta cDNA molecule by a template-switch 5' adaptor carrying 12 random nucleotides. Each sample yielded at least 3 million CDR3-containing paired-end reads. The Mint cDNA synthesis kit, primed by a TRBC-specific oligonucleotide, was used to synthesize first-strand cDNA from all RNA. After uracil-DNA glycosylase treatment, a first 18-cycle PCR used universal primers M1SS and BC2_uni_R on all cDNA. In the source study's methods: Each sample was normalized by randomly selecting 1 million high-quality reads, each carrying a distinct molecular identifier. Instead of being binned into consensus sequences, reads with shared molecular identifiers were discarded. MiTCR, with a Q25 quality threshold and the strictest error-elimination algorithm, was used for CDR3 identification, clonotype clustering and error correction. A nonparametric unseen species model with Euler transformation was used to estimate a lower bound on total TCR beta diversity. The raw public reads went through TCRdb reprocessing: fastp at Q25, MiXCR clone calling, in-frame beta chains kept. Merged by CDR3 protein, the rows form single entries marked with the most common genes and DNA. The V and J calls, along with clone size, are taken from TCRdb and not from the paper's own processing. The sample yields about 730,000 distinct CDR3 sequences; around 40% were counted once. More than 20% of the sample is taken by the ten largest.

For this chain, trimming is 2 bases at the V end and 3 bases at the J end, and the number of junction bases without a gene match is 3. From the cysteine up to the phenylalanine, the CDR3 has a length of 14 residues. Only the CDR3 part of the read is kept: 42 bases, read in frame from the first base. The donors were under 40 Caucasian individuals from Russia, aged roughly 6 to 90 years, who were systemically healthy. Each donor gave about 9.7 milliliters of peripheral blood, drawn into EDTA-treated Vacutainer tubes. Ficoll-Paque density-gradient centrifugation was used to isolate PBMCs, with at least 7 million per sample. Total RNA was extracted from PBMCs with Trizol reagent, with at least 6 micrograms obtained per sample. For every donor, flow cytometry on a PBMC aliquot measured the percentage of naive CD45RAhigh/CD27high T cells. This clonotype has only a few counts. It lacks a known antigen. No base qualities exist here, and no much larger clone lies one base off it.

The clonotype was recovered from an older woman in good health. Material: blood. Rearrangement joined TRBV12-3 or TRBV12-4 to TRBJ2-7, with 8 bases in between that match TRBD1. The sequenced DNA: TGTGCCAGCAGTTTAACGACAGGGGTCTACGAGCAGTACTTC. The encoded protein is CASSLTTGVYEQYF.